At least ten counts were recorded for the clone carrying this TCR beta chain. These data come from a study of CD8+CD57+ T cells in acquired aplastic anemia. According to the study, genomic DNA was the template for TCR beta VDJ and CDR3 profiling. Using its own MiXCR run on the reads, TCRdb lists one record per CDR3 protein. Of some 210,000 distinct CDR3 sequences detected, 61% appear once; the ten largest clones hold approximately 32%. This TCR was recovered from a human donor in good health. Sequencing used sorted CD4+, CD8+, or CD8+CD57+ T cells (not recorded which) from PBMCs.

This CDR3 is CASSAGGETQYF. CDR3 sequence (DNA): TGTGCCAGCAGTGCAGGGGGAGAGACCCAGTACTTC. The V call is TRBV12-3 or TRBV12-4, the J call TRBJ2-5; 7 nucleotides agree with TRBD1. The V gene end was trimmed by 5 bases and the J gene end by 4 bases; junction bases not matched to a gene: 1. CDR3 size: 12 residues.